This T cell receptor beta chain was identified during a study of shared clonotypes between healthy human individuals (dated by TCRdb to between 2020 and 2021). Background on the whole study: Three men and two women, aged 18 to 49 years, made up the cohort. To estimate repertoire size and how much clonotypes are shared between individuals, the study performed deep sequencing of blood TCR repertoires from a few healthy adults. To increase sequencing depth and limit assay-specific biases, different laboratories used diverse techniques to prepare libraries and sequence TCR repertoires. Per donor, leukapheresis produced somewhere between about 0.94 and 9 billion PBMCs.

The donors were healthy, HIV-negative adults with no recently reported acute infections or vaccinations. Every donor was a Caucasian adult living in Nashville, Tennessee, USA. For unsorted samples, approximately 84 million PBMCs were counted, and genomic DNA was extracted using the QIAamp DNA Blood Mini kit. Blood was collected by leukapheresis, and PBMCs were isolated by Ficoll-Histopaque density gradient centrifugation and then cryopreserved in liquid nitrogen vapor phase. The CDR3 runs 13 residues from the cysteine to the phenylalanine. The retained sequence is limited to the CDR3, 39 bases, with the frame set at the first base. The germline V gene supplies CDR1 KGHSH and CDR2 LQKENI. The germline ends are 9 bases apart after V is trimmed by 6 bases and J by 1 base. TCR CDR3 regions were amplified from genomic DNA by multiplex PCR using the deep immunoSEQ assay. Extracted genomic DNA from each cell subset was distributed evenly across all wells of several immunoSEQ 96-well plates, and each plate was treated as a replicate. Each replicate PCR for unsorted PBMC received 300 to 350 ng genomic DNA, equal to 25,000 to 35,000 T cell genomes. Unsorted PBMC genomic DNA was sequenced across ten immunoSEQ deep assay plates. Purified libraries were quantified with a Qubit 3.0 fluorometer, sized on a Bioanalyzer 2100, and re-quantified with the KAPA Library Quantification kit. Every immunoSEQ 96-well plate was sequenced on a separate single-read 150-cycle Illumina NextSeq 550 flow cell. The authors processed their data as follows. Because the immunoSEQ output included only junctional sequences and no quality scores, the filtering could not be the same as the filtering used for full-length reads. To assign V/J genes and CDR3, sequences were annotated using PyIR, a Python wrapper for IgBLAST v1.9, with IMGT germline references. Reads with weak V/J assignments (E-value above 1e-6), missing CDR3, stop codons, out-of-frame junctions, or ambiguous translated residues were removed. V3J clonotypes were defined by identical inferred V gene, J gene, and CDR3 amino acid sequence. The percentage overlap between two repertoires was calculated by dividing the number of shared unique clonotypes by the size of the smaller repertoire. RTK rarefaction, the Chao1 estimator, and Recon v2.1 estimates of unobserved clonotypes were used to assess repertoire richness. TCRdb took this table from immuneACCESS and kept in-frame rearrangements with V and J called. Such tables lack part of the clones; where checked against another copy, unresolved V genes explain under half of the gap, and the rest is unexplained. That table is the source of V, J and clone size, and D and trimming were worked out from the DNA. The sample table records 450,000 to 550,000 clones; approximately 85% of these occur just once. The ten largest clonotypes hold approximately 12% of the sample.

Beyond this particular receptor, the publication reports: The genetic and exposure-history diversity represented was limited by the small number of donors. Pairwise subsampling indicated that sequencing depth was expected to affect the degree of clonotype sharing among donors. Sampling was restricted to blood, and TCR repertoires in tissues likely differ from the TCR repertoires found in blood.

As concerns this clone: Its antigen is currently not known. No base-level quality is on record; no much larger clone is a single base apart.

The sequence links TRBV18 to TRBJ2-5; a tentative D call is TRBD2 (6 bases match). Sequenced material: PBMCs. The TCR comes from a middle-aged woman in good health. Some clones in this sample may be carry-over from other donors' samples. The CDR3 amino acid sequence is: CASSGGFQETQYF. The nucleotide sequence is TGTGCCAGCTCGGGGGGTTTCCAAGAGACCCAGTACTTC.